Below, 28 T cell receptor beta chains from the same sample are listed, as sequenced in a study of prognosis after radiotherapy for stage I lung cancer. Genomic DNA served as the source from which two-round multiplex PCR generated TCR beta CDR3 amplicons. Round one of PCR was performed, and it used primers specific to each TRBV and TRBJ gene. TCRdb analysed the multiplex PCR reads with MiXCR anew, one entry per CDR3 protein. The table has about 51,000 distinct CDR3 sequences, 30% to 35% seen once. This specimen consisted of PBMCs, obtained before or after stereotactic body radiation therapy (not recorded which). These receptors were collected from a donor aged 50 or older with non-small cell lung cancer.

The chain couples TRBV19 to TRBJ2-2, with D unclear. This CDR3 region has 15 residues. Germline-derived CDR1 and CDR2 are LNHDA and SQIVND (reference sequence). V lost 8 bases to trimming and J lost 0 bases, with 13 bases between them. This CDR3 reads CASYPGKTNTGELFF. CDR3 nucleotides: TGTGCCAGTTATCCAGGAAAAACGAACACCGGGGAGCTGTTTTTT.

As regards this clonotype: A much larger clone differs from this one at a single base, so this may be a read error. The chain employs TRBV20-1 and TRBJ2-5, with TRBD1 matching over 8 bases. The CDR3 runs to 15 residues. The germline V gene has CDR1 DFQATT and CDR2 SNEGSKA (reference sequence). Written as DNA, the CDR3 is TGCAGTGCTAGATCAAACAGGGGGGACCAAGAGACCAAGTACTTC. This translates into CSARSNRGDQETKYF.

This clonotype appeared many times. The rearrangement uses TRBV6-1 and TRBJ2-7; D is undetermined. The CDR3 is 14 residues long. The V and J ends lost 4 bases and 5 bases respectively, with 15 bases between them. Looked up from germline, CDR1 is MNHNS and CDR2 is SASEGT. The CDR3, as DNA: TGTGCCAGCAGTGCGCCGTACAGACGCGACGAGCAGTACTTC. Translated, it gives CASSAPYRRDEQYF.

A word on this clonotype: This sequence may be a read error, since a much larger clone differs from it by one base. The rearrangement links TRBV6-2 or TRBV6-3 to TRBJ2-5, with 8 positions matching TRBD1. In germline, CDR1 is MNHEY, CDR2 SVGEGT. The CDR3 spans 13 residues. The CDR3 DNA follows: TGTGCAAGCAGGTCAGGGGGCTTCGAGACCCAGTACTTC. Translating it yields CASRSGGFETQYF.

This clonotype was counted many times. The chain carries TRBV28 and TRBJ2-2; TRBD2 agrees at 9 bases. With 8 bases clipped from V and 4 bases from J, the junction kept 11 bases outside the gene matches. Germline loops: CDR1 MDHEN, CDR2 SYDVKM. This CDR3 region has 16 residues. The CDR3 loop is CASGTLAGDPTGELFF. CDR3 DNA sequence: TGTGCCAGCGGGACCTTAGCGGGAGACCCCACCGGGGAGCTGTTTTTT.

Notes on this clonotype: This may arise from a read error, as a much more abundant clone is one base away. This chain links TRBV20-1 with TRBJ1-2; TRBD1 aligns across 7 bases. CDR3 length equals 13 residues. The germline V gene has CDR1 DFQATT and CDR2 SNEGSKA (reference sequence). V was clipped by 6 bases and J by 4 bases; unmatched bases: 8. The CDR3 here is CSAPPGQCYGYTF. CDR3 sequence (DNA): TGCAGTGCCCCACCGGGACAGTGCTATGGCTACACCTTC.

The CDR3 sequence: CASSDSANYGYTF. In DNA, the CDR3 is TGCGCCAGCAGCGACAGTGCTAACTATGGCTACACCTTC. The chain is built from TRBV5-1 and TRBJ1-2; D is possibly TRBD1 (5 bases). The V end lost 4 bases, the J end lost 0 bases, and 7 bases lay between the germline ends. This CDR3 has 13 amino acids. Germline CDR1 is SGHRS and CDR2 is YFSETQ.

This clonotype was observed many times. The chain recombines TRBV12-3 or TRBV12-4 with TRBJ1-1; D possibly corresponds to TRBD1 (5 bases). Trimming stripped 8 bases from V and 6 bases from J, with 13 bases between. The CDR3 is 12 residues long. CDR3 protein: CASLVGGAEAFF. The CDR3 DNA reads TGTGCCAGCCTTGTTGGAGGGGCTGAAGCTTTCTTT.

J is TRBJ2-7 and V is TRBV14, with D possibly being TRBD1 (6 bases). Germline V gene sequence: CDR1 SGHDN, CDR2 FVKESK. The length of the CDR3 is 15 residues. Trimming left V 3 bases short and J 2 bases short, with 14 bases between. CDR3 amino acids: CASSQDRGATYEQYF. CDR3 DNA: TGTGCCAGCAGCCAGGACAGAGGGGCAACCTACGAGCAGTACTTC.

A few counts support this clonotype. A much larger clone lies one base from this, so it may be a read error. This chain connects TRBV30 to TRBJ2-7; D unclear. The V gene's germline CDR1 is GTSNPN and CDR2 SVGIG (reference sequence). The CDR3 length is 15 residues. Here the CDR3 DNA reads TGTGCCTGGAGTGTGGGCAGCAGTTTCTCCTACGAGCAGCACTTC. Protein sequence: CAWSVGSSFSYEQHF.

This clonotype was seen at least ten times. The chain recombines TRBV5-8 with TRBJ2-1; 12 nucleotides agree with TRBD2. The CDR3 is 15 amino acids. In germline, CDR1 is SGHTS, CDR2 YDEGEE. The J segment lost 9 bases and the V segment lost 4 bases, leaving 8 bases of the junction unmatched. CDR3 sequence reads: CASSKFLAGGPEQFF. The CDR3 DNA reads TGTGCCAGCAGCAAGTTTCTAGCGGGAGGGCCTGAGCAGTTCTTC.

This clonotype was picked up many times. This chain uses TRBV6-1 with TRBJ1-2; a weak D match, TRBD1 (5 bases). Trimming shortened V by 5 bases and J by 4 bases, and 17 bases separated the two germline ends. The CDR3 loop spans 15 amino acids. Germline-derived CDR1 and CDR2 are MNHNS and SASEGT. CDR3 residues: CASSRLPGRGYGYTF. As DNA, the CDR3 is TGTGCCAGCAGTCGTCTTCCGGGACGGGGCTATGGCTACACCTTC.

This clonotype was counted at least ten times. The rearrangement joins TRBV27 to TRBJ2-1; possibly TRBD2 for D (7 bases). The V gene's germline CDR1 is MNHEY and CDR2 SMNVEV (reference sequence). The CDR3 extends over 14 amino acids. Trimming removed 3 bases from V and 4 bases from J, with 10 bases in between. CDR3 sequence: CASSLRGGYNEQFF. The CDR3 DNA reads TGTGCCAGCAGTTTGAGGGGGGGTTACAATGAGCAGTTCTTC.

In this sample, this clonotype turned up many times. This chain links TRBV19 with TRBJ2-2, with 9 bases lining up with TRBD1. The CDR3 extends over 15 amino acids. The V segment lost 5 bases and the J segment 5 bases; nucleotides outside the gene matches: 6. Germline V CDR1 and CDR2: LNHDA, SQIVND (reference sequence). CDR3 DNA sequence: TGTGCCAGTAGTTTTCACAGGGGGCAGACCGGGGAGCTGTTTTTT. Residues: CASSFHRGQTGELFF.

In its sample, this clonotype was seen many times. The chain links TRBV20-1 to TRBJ2-7, with D possibly matching TRBD2 (6 bases). This CDR3 contains 13 residues. Germline V gives CDR1 DFQATT, CDR2 SNEGSKA (reference sequence). Trimming shortened V by 7 bases and J by 5 bases, and 18 bases separated the two germline ends. Here the CDR3 reads CSVLLANSDEQYF. The DNA of the CDR3 is TGCAGTGTCCTTCTAGCGAATTCTGACGAGCAGTACTTC.

This clonotype was detected ten times or more. The chain carries TRBV7-3 and TRBJ2-1; D not certain. The CDR3 has 16 residues. V lost 4 bases, J lost 0 bases, and 13 bases lay in between. Per germline, CDR1 SGHTA and CDR2 FQGTGA. The CDR3 coding sequence is TGTGCCAGCAGCTCTCACGGCATGAGCTCCTACAATGAGCAGTTCTTC. It is translated as CASSSHGMSSYNEQFF.

This clonotype was counted at least ten times. V and J are TRBV20-1 and TRBJ2-3, with TRBD2 matching over 14 bases. The CDR3 loop spans 16 amino acids. Germline V gene data show CDR1 as DFQATT and CDR2 as SNEGSKA (reference sequence). With V trimmed by 6 bases and J by 2 bases, 7 bases remained unmatched. The CDR3, as DNA: TGCAGTGCACAGGGACTAGCGGGGGATCTCACAGATACGCAGTATTTT. Amino acids: CSAQGLAGDLTDTQYF.

This clonotype was counted many times. The chain couples TRBV19 to TRBJ2-1, with 10 nucleotides matching TRBD2. J gave up 7 bases and V 7 bases, and 13 bases lay outside the gene matches. CDR1 LNHDA and CDR2 SQIVND come from the germline V gene (reference sequence). The CDR3 sequence is 16 residues long. The CDR3 coding sequence is TGTGCCAGTAAGGGCGGCGGGCTAGCGGGAGTGAATGAGCAGTTCTTC. Protein sequence: CASKGGGLAGVNEQFF.

The rearrangement uses TRBV5-1 and TRBJ1-3, with D possibly matching TRBD1 (5 bases). The CDR3 has 16 amino acids. V was pared by 3 bases and J by 4 bases, with 17 bases between. Germline loops: CDR1 SGHRS, CDR2 YFSETQ. The CDR3 spells CASSYTGTNEGNTIYF. DNA of the CDR3: TGCGCCAGCAGCTACACCGGGACCAACGAAGGAAACACCATATATTTT.

Regarding this clonotype: This may stem from a read error, because a much larger clone lies one nucleotide away. V and J are TRBV28 and TRBJ2-2; D ambiguous. V dropped 6 bases and J dropped 3 bases, with 14 bases sitting between them. The CDR3 covers 15 residues. Germline V gene lookup returns CDR1 MDHEN and CDR2 SYDVKM. CDR3 amino acids: CASSVWTRDTGELFF. The CDR3 nucleotides read TGTGCCAGCAGCGTGTGGACCCGTGACACCGGGGAGCTGTTTTTT.

A note on this clonotype: Mismatch with germline at one junction end may stem from a read error. The V call is TRBV6-1, the J call TRBJ2-7, with D perhaps matching TRBD1 (5 bases). The germline V gene has CDR1 MNHNS and CDR2 SASEGT. CDR3 length: 15 amino acids. The CDR3 loop is CSSSDVGQLSYEQYF. The CDR3 nucleotides are TGTTCCAGCAGTGATGTAGGACAACTCTCCTACGAGCAGTACTTC.

This clonotype has ten or more counts. The junction and the germline gene differ at one end; a read error may be behind it. This chain joins TRBV6-1 and TRBJ2-6; D may be TRBD1 (7 bases). Per the germline V gene, CDR1 is MNHNS and CDR2 is SASEGT. The CDR3 length is 15 residues. The CDR3 nucleotides are TGTGCCAGCATTTCACAGGGGACTGGGGCCAACGTCCTGGCTTTC. Translated: CASISQGTGANVLAF.

Turning to this clonotype: Germline is not matched at one junction end, which may reflect a read error. J is TRBJ1-5 and V is TRBV11-2; a possible D gene is TRBD1 (6 bases). The germline gives CDR1 SGHAT, CDR2 FQNNGV. There are 15 residues in the CDR3. The CDR3 protein is CAGSLRAGGGQPQHF. In DNA form, the CDR3 reads TGTGCCGGCAGCTTAAGAGCGGGGGGCGGTCAGCCACAGCATTTT.

The chain has TRBV18 and TRBJ2-2; 9 nucleotides line up with TRBD1. There are 14 residues in the CDR3. J gave up 9 bases and V 8 bases, and 10 bases lay outside the gene matches. Germline values: CDR1 KGHSH, CDR2 LQKENI. CDR3: CASARTGVPWELFF. CDR3 DNA: TGTGCCAGCGCCAGGACAGGGGTCCCCTGGGAGCTGTTTTTT. The whole variable domain, filled in from reference TRBV18 and TRBJ2-2, reads NAGVMQNPRHLVRRRGQEARLRCSPMKGHSHVYWYRQLPEEGLKFMVYLQKENIIDESGMPKERFSAEFPKEGPSILRIQQVVRGDSAAYFCASARTGVPWELFFGEGSRLTVL.

This clonotype came up many times. This chain joins TRBV5-1 and TRBJ1-6; D may be TRBD1 (6 bases). The germline gives CDR1 SGHRS, CDR2 YFSETQ. The CDR3 extends over 14 amino acids. Trimming removed 3 bases from V and 7 bases from J, with 11 bases in between. This chain's CDR3 is CASSSATGNSPLHF. CDR3 DNA: TGCGCCAGCAGCTCGGCAACAGGGAATTCACCCCTCCACTTT.

Concerning this clonotype: A single base separates this from a much larger clone, so it may be a read error. This sequence joins TRBV7-2 and TRBJ1-1; D gene ambiguous. CDR1 and CDR2 (germline): SGHTA, FQGNSA. V was trimmed by 2 bases and J by 4 bases, leaving 20 bases between them. This CDR3 contains 17 residues. As DNA, the CDR3 is TGTGCCAGCAGCTTATTCGAATGGGCGCAGGCAGGCACTGAAGCTTTCTTT. Residues: CASSLFEWAQAGTEAFF.

With respect to this clonotype: A much larger clonotype is one base distant, so this may be a read error. The J gene is TRBJ2-5, the V gene TRBV7-9; no reliable D call. The germline V gene encodes CDR1 SEHNR and CDR2 FQNEAQ (reference sequence). This CDR3 is 11 amino acids long. Here the CDR3 DNA reads TGTGCCAGCAGCCCAACGGAGAACCAGTACTTC. This codes for CASSPTENQYF. Complete variable domain (other parts from reference TRBV7-9 and TRBJ2-5): DTGVSQNPRHKITKRGQNVTFRCDPISEHNRLYWYRQTLGQGPEFLTYFQNEAQLEKSRLLSDRFSAERPKGSFSTLEIQRTEQGDSAMYLCASSPTENQYFGPGTRLLVL.

Comments on this clonotype: With a much larger clone just one base away, this may be a read error. This chain uses TRBV11-3 with TRBJ2-1; the D is unclear. Germline V gives CDR1 SGHNT, CDR2 YENEEA. CDR3 length: 11 amino acids. Trimming cost V 2 bases and J 9 bases, with 5 bases left between them. The chain's CDR3 is CASSLWCEQFF. The CDR3 DNA sequence: TGTGCCAGCAGCTTATGGTGTGAGCAGTTCTTC. Together with reference TRBV11-3 and TRBJ2-1, the CDR3 gives the full variable domain: EAGVVQSPRYKIIEKKQPVAFWCNPISGHNTLYWYLQNLGQGPELLIRYENEEAVDDSQLPKDRFSAERLKGVDSTLKIQPAELGDSAVYLCASSLWCEQFFGPGTRLTVL.